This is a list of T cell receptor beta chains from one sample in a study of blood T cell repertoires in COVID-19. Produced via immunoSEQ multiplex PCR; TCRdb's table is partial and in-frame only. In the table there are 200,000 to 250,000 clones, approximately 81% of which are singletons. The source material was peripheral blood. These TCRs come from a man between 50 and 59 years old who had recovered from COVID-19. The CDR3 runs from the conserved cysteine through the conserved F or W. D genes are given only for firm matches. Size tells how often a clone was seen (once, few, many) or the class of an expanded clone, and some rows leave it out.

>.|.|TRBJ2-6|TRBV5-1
TGCGCCAGCAGCTTGGCGCGGGTCTCTGGGGCCAACGTCCTGACTTTC
CASSLARVSGANVLTF
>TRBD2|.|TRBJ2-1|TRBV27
TGTGCCAGCAGTGAACTAGCGGGAACCAACAATGAGCAGTTCTTC
CASSELAGTNNEQFF
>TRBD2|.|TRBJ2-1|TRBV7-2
TGTGCCAGCAGCCCTAGCGGGGGGTACAATGAGCAGTTCTTC
CASSPSGGYNEQFF
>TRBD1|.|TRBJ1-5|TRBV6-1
TGTGCCAGCAGTGAGAGAGAAAGCTGGGGACAGGGAGTTCAGCCCCAGCATTTT
CASSERESWGQGVQPQHF
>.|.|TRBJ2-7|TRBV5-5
TGTGCCAGCAGCTTGGCTACTGCAGGGGTGGGCTACGAGCAGTACTTC
CASSLATAGVGYEQYF
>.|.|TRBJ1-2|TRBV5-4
TGTGCCAGCAGCTTGGATCCCGGGGATGTCTATGGCTACACCTTC
CASSLDPGDVYGYTF
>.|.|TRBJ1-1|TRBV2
TGTGCCAGCAGTCATAGACAGCTGAACACTGAAGCTTTCTTT
CASSHRQLNTEAFF
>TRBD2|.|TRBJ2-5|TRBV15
TGTGCCACCAGCAGACCCGGACTAGCGAAAGAGACCCAGTACTTC
CATSRPGLAKETQYF
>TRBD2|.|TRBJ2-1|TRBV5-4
TGTGCCAGCAGCACGAGGACTAGCGGGAGGGGGAATGAGCAGTTCTTC
CASSTRTSGRGNEQFF
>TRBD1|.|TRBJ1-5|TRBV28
TGTGCCAGCACAGGGGGCGGCCAGCCCCAGCATTTT
CASTGGGQPQHF
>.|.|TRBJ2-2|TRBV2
TGTGCCAGTACAGGAACGAACACCGGGGAGCTGTTTTTT
CASTGTNTGELFF
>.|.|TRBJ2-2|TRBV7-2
TGTGCCAGCAGCTCACAGGGATACACCGGGGAGCTGTTTTTT
CASSSQGYTGELFF
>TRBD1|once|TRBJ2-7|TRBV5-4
TGTGCCAGCACCCGGCGGGACAGGGGAAATGAGCAGTACTTC
CASTRRDRGNEQYF
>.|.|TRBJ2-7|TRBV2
TGTGCCAGCAGTGAGTCCCGGGGGATGGGGTACTTC
CASSESRGMGYF
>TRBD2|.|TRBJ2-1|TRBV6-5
TGTGCCAGCATTACGGGACTAGCGGGGAGCAATGAGCAGTTCTTC
CASITGLAGSNEQFF
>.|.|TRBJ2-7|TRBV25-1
TGTGCCAGCAGTGGAGGGCTGGCCAAGAACTCCTACGAGCAGTACTTC
CASSGGLAKNSYEQYF
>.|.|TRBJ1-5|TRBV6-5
TGTGCCAGCAGCACGGACAGATATAGCAATCAGCCCCAGCATTTT
CASSTDRYSNQPQHF
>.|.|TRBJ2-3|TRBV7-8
TGTGCCAGCAGCTACTATCCCCGTACAGATACGCAGTATTTT
CASSYYPRTDTQYF
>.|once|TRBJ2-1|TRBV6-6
TGTGCCAGCAGTTACGAGGGTGGAGGAGGGAATGAGCAGTTCTTC
CASSYEGGGGNEQFF
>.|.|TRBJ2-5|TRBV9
TGTGCCAGCAGCGTAGACGGGAGCTGGCAAGAGACCCAGTACTTC
CASSVDGSWQETQYF
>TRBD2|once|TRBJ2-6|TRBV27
TGTGCCAGTCGTACTAGCGGGAGCTCTGGGGCCAACGTCCTGACTTTC
CASRTSGSSGANVLTF
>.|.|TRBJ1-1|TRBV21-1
TGTGCCAGCAGCAAGTCCCCGACAGGGATCACTGAAGCTTTCTTT
CASSKSPTGITEAFF